What follows is one TCR beta chain and its context. Its cognate antigen is unknown. Assay execution took place at the deep level. Data came from immunoSEQ multiplex PCR; TCRdb stores just in-frame clones and leaves some out. This sample has over 2 million clones, with 90% to 95% found just once. These data come from a study of shared clonotypes between healthy human individuals. Study information: Per donor, CD8 memory used one plate, CD8 naive used two, CD4 memory used three and CD4 naive used three. Study-wide points: Only blood was sampled, and tissue TCR repertoires likely differ from blood ones. Estimated clonotype richness was generally higher in naive than memory subsets.

Trimming at V came to 4 bases and at J to 0 bases, leaving 3 bases not matched to a gene. CDR3 length: 15 residues. Germline CDR1 and CDR2: SGHAT and FQNNGV. This receptor was obtained from a man aged 18 to 30 in good health. The specimen was naive CD4+ T cells sorted from blood. The subset denotes: CD45RA+ positively selected. The chain employs TRBV11-2 and TRBJ2-7, with TRBD1 matching over 10 bases. In nucleotides, the CDR3 is TGTGCCAGCAGCTCTCGGGACAGGGGCTCCTACGAGCAGTACTTC. This sequence encodes CASSSRDRGSYEQYF.